This T cell receptor beta chain was sequenced in a study of blood T cells in healthy people across ages. Germline CDR1 SGHAT, CDR2 FQNNGV. This CDR3 spans 17 amino acids. Alongside a J-beta primer mix, a sample-barcoded 5' primer served in a second PCR lasting roughly 6 to 11 cycles. TCRdb itself ran the 5' RACE reads through MiXCR, one entry per CDR3 protein. The data contain 630,000 or so distinct CDR3 sequences, about 32% of them seen just once; the ten biggest clones take up 15% to 17%. Study results and limitations: Per million T cells, TCR beta diversity dropped about linearly as age rose.

Comment on this clonotype: No antigen is known for it. Sequence at one end of the junction differs from germline and may be a read error.

The sequence was collected from a woman of 80 years or more in good health. The rearrangement links TRBV11-2 to TRBJ2-1; D possibly uses TRBD1 or TRBD2 (5 bases each). Material for sequencing was blood. This CDR3 reads CAGSQGVGVVARNEQFF. Here the CDR3 DNA reads TGTGCCGGCAGCCAGGGAGTGGGAGTCGTGGCCAGAAATGAGCAGTTCTTC. The full variable domain, completed using reference TRBV11-2 and TRBJ2-1, is EAGVAQSPRYKIIEKRQSVAFWCNPISGHATLYWYQQILGQGPKLLIQFQNNGVVDDSQLPKDRFSAERLKGVDSTLKIQPAKLEDSAVYLCAGSQGVGVVARNEQFFGPGTRLTVL.